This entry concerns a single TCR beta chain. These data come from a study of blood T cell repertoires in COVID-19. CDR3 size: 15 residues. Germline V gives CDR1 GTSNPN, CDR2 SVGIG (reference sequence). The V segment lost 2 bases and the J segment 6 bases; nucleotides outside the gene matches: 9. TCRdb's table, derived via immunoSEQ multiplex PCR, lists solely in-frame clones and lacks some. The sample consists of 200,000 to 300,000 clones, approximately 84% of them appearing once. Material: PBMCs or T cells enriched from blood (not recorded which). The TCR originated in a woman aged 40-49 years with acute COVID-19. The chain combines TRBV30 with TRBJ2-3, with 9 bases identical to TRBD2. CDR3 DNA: TGTGCCTGGAGTATTGGCGGGAGGGTGGTGGATACGCAGTATTTT. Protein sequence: CAWSIGGRVVDTQYF. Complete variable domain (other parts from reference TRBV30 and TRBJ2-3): SQTIHQWPATLVQPVGSPLSLECTVEGTSNPNLYWYRQAAGRGLQLLFYSVGIGQISSEVPQNLSASRPQDRQFILSSKKLLLSDSGFYLCAWSIGGRVVDTQYFGPGTRLTVL.